Below, 28 T cell receptor beta chains from the same sample are listed, as sequenced in a study of T cell repertoires in cytomegalovirus infection (dated by TCRdb to the late 2010s). Data came from an Illumina HiSeq 1500. Starting from the raw public reads, TCRdb applied fastp trimming at Q25, assembled clones with MiXCR and retained in-frame beta chains. Each entry is one CDR3 protein sequence, shown with its most common DNA and genes. Here the sample has around 94,000 distinct CDR3 sequences; approximately 17% occur a single time. Of the sample, around 8.2% is held by the ten largest clones. The sample consisted of PBMCs. All receptors derive from a human donor in good health (CMV status not recorded). Some clones in this sample may be carry-over from other donors' samples.

The CDR3 nucleotides are TGCAGTGCCCCGGGACTAGCGGGGTACAATGAGCAGTTCTTC. It specifies CSAPGLAGYNEQFF. The V gene is TRBV20-1, the J gene TRBJ2-1, with 13 bases aligning to TRBD2. Germline V gene data show CDR1 as DFQATT and CDR2 as SNEGSKA (reference sequence). The V segment lost 6 bases and the J segment 4 bases; nucleotides outside the gene matches: 3. The CDR3 covers 14 residues.

The CDR3 coding sequence is TGCGCCAGCAGCTCGGATGGATCACCCCTCCACTTT. Protein: CASSSDGSPLHF. The chain links TRBV5-1 to TRBJ1-6; D is uncertain. The CDR3 is made up of 12 amino acids. V lost 3 bases and J lost 10, with 8 bases in between. Germline assignment: CDR1 SGHRS and CDR2 YFSETQ.

This clonotype came up many times. Germline and junction disagree at one end, which may indicate a read error. V gene TRBV2 combines with J gene TRBJ2-7, with 10 bases lining up with TRBD1. The CDR3 is 12 amino acids. Germline CDR1 is SNHLY and CDR2 is FYNNEI. The CDR3 spells CASSEGRDRGIF. The CDR3 nucleotides are TGTGCCAGCAGTGAGGGTCGGGACAGGGGAATCTTC.

A remark on this clonotype: This sequence may be a read error, since a much larger clone differs from it by one base. V usage is TRBV7-4 and J usage is TRBJ1-2; D uncertain. Looked up from germline, CDR1 is SGHVT and CDR2 is SQSDAQ. The CDR3 totals 14 residues. The CDR3 is CTSSSSQILYGYTF. CDR3 in DNA: TGTACCAGCAGCTCCTCGCAGATACTTTATGGCTACACCTTC.

This clonotype was seen ten or more times. The V gene is TRBV6-2 or TRBV6-3, the J gene TRBJ1-5; D is possibly TRBD1 (6 bases). Per the germline V gene, CDR1 is MNHEY and CDR2 is SVGEGT. CDR3 length: 20 amino acids. Between the trimmed V and J ends, which lost 6 bases and 1 base, there was a span of 28 bases. In DNA form, the CDR3 reads TGTGCCAGCAGCCCCGCCGAGCGGTTATCGAGCAGGGGCAGCAATCAGCCCCAGCATTTT. Translation: CASSPAERLSSRGSNQPQHF.

V usage is TRBV11-3 and J usage is TRBJ2-6; 10 bases map to TRBD1. The CDR3 covers 18 residues. CDR1 and CDR2 from the germline V gene are SGHNT and YENEEA. J lost 0 bases, V lost 1 base, and 3 bases had no gene match. The CDR3 loop is CASSLGWDRGSGANVLTF. As DNA, the CDR3 is TGTGCCAGCAGCTTAGGATGGGACAGGGGCTCTGGGGCCAACGTCCTGACTTTC.

The chain carries TRBV5-5 and TRBJ2-1, with a weak D call TRBD1 (6 bases). This CDR3 has 14 amino acids. Trimming left V 5 bases short and J 4 bases short, with 13 bases between. Germline V lookup: CDR1 SGHKS, CDR2 YYEKEE (reference sequence). CDR3 in amino acids: CASSRRDTYNEQFF. CDR3 bases: TGTGCCAGCAGTCGACGGGACACATACAATGAGCAGTTCTTC. Variable domain in full (rest from reference TRBV5-5 and TRBJ2-1): DAGVTQSPTHLIKTRGQQVTLRCSPISGHKSVSWYQQVLGQGPQFIFQYYEKEERGRGNFPDRFSARQFPNYSSELNVNALLLGDSALYLCASSRRDTYNEQFFGPGTRLTVL.

This chain links TRBV11-2 with TRBJ2-1; D not certain. The ends were cut back, 5 bases at V and 10 bases at J, with 12 bases in the middle. The CDR3 is 12 amino acids. Germline-derived CDR1 and CDR2 are SGHAT and FQNNGV. The DNA of the CDR3 is TGTGCCAGCAGCCATAGGAGCTTAGAGCAGTTCTTC. It codes for CASSHRSLEQFF.

V usage is TRBV20-1 and J usage is TRBJ2-1; TRBD2 matches 9 bases. The trim removed 3 bases at V and 7 bases at J, leaving 4 bases unmatched. The CDR3 length is 13 residues. Germline values: CDR1 DFQATT, CDR2 SNEGSKA (reference sequence). CDR3 sequence: CSARSSGVNEQFF. The DNA of the CDR3 is TGCAGTGCTAGGTCTAGCGGGGTGAATGAGCAGTTCTTC.

This clonotype came up many times. The V call is TRBV12-3 or TRBV12-4, the J call TRBJ1-3; no definite D call. The CDR3 extends over 14 amino acids. Trimming removed 3 bases at V and 8 bases at J, with 14 bases between. The CDR3 coding sequence is TGTGCCAGCAGTTTTCGGGCCACGTGGGACACCATATATTTT. It specifies CASSFRATWDTIYF.

This clonotype was seen at least ten times. The chain has TRBV7-2 and TRBJ1-4; TRBD1 is a possible D gene (5 bases). Trimming stripped 2 bases from V and 8 bases from J, with 12 bases between. The germline V gene encodes CDR1 SGHTA and CDR2 FQGNSA. The CDR3 consists of 14 residues. As DNA, the CDR3 is TGTGCCAGCAGCTTATCGGGGGACGGAGAAAAACTGTTTTTT. It is translated as CASSLSGDGEKLFF.

The genes are TRBV28 and TRBJ1-3; D unresolved. The V gene's germline CDR1 is MDHEN and CDR2 SYDVKM. Trimming left V 6 bases short and J 3 bases short, with 6 bases between. The CDR3 runs to 12 residues. The CDR3 protein is CASRLNGNTIYF. The CDR3 bases are TGTGCCAGCAGACTCAATGGAAACACCATATATTTT.

This clonotype has just a few counts. The chain combines TRBV6-2 or TRBV6-3 with TRBJ2-3; D unresolved. The ends were cut back, 8 bases at V and 3 bases at J, with 9 bases in the middle. Germline V gene sequence: CDR1 MNHEY, CDR2 SVGEGT. The CDR3 covers 12 residues. The CDR3 sequence is CASRPVTDTQYF. Written as DNA, the CDR3 is TGTGCCAGCCGCCCCGTGACAGATACGCAGTATTTT.

The chain links TRBV6-5 to TRBJ1-5; no reliable D call. The CDR3 has 14 amino acids. The V end was cut by 0 bases, the J end by 1 base, with 4 bases between. From germline, CDR1 is MNHEY and CDR2 SVGAGI. The CDR3 region is CASSYSSSNQPQHF. The CDR3 nucleotides read TGTGCCAGCAGTTACTCCTCGAGCAATCAGCCCCAGCATTTT.

This clonotype has just a few counts. One end of the junction is discordant with germline, which a read error may explain. The DNA of the CDR3 is TGTGCCAGCAGCTTGGGACAGAATAATTCACCCCTCCACTTT. This encodes CASSLGQNNSPLHF. The J gene is TRBJ1-6, the V gene TRBV5-3; 7 bases are a match to TRBD1. TRBV5-3 is an ORF, with its function uncertain. There are 14 residues in the CDR3.

This clonotype was counted many times. This rearrangement joins TRBV7-2 to TRBJ2-7; D may be TRBD1 or TRBD2 (5 bases each). Trimming removed 1 base at V and 0 bases at J, with 10 bases between. The CDR3 has 15 amino acids. Looked up from germline, CDR1 is SGHTA and CDR2 is FQGNSA. The CDR3 reads CASSLVGTPSYEQYF. CDR3 DNA sequence: TGTGCCAGCAGCTTAGTAGGGACCCCCTCCTACGAGCAGTACTTC.

The chain joins TRBV10-3 to TRBJ1-2, with TRBD1 as a possible D gene (5 bases). V lost 5 bases and J 4 bases, leaving 8 bases between the germline ends. CDR1 is ENHRY, CDR2 SYGVKD, per germline. The CDR3 extends over 12 amino acids. CDR3 bases: TGTGCCATCAGTTCTGACAGCTATGGCTACACCTTC. Translation: CAISSDSYGYTF.

The sample holds a few counts of this clonotype. CDR3: CASSFWGTKGDYGYTF. DNA for the CDR3: TGTGCCAGCAGTTTCTGGGGGACTAAGGGGGACTATGGCTACACCTTC. This chain links TRBV6-5 with TRBJ1-2, with D possibly TRBD1 on 6 matching bases. V lost 4 bases, J lost 3 bases, and 18 bases lay in between. The CDR3 sequence is 16 residues long. The V gene's germline CDR1 is MNHEY and CDR2 SVGAGI.

Points on this clonotype: It may be a read error: a sequence one base away is much more abundant. The J gene is TRBJ1-2, the V gene TRBV28; unclear D gene. The germline CDR1 and CDR2 sequences are MDHEN and SYDVKM. The CDR3 contains 14 residues. The CDR3 region is CASSLVISNYRYTF. CDR3 nucleotides: TGTGCCAGCAGTTTAGTGATATCTAACTATCGCTACACCTTC.

This clonotype has only a few counts. The chain carries TRBV27 and TRBJ1-2, with D perhaps matching TRBD1 (6 bases). The CDR3 runs 14 residues. Germline CDR1 and CDR2: MNHEY and SMNVEV (reference sequence). Trimming took off 3 bases at V and 2 bases at J, with 10 bases between the two ends. CDR3 sequence reads: CASSFVQGNYGYTF. The CDR3, as DNA: TGTGCCAGCAGTTTCGTGCAGGGGAACTATGGCTACACCTTC.

The V gene is TRBV5-1, the J gene TRBJ2-5; 14 nucleotides line up with TRBD2. V lost 2 bases and J lost 2; bases outside the gene matches: 2. The V gene's germline CDR1 is SGHRS and CDR2 YFSETQ. The CDR3 covers 16 residues. CDR3 loop: CASSFGLAGGQETQYF. The CDR3, as DNA: TGCGCCAGCAGCTTTGGACTAGCGGGGGGACAAGAGACCCAGTACTTC.

The chain combines TRBV2 with TRBJ1-5, with TRBD1 identical over 9 bases. The V gene end was trimmed by 6 bases and the J gene end by 6 bases; junction bases not matched to a gene: 3. The germline gives CDR1 SNHLY, CDR2 FYNNEI. The CDR3 covers 13 residues. CDR3 in DNA: TGTGCCAGCAGGGGGACAGGGACTCAGCCCCAGCATTTT. Its protein is CASRGTGTQPQHF.

The rearrangement uses TRBV25-1 and TRBJ1-3; D gene uncertain. Germline lookup yields CDR1 MGHDK and CDR2 SYGVNS. The length of the CDR3 is 15 residues. The V and J ends lost 2 bases and 4 bases respectively, with 12 bases between them. The CDR3 bases are TGTGCCAGCAGTGAACAGCCGGGAAAAGGAAACACCATATATTTT. This encodes CASSEQPGKGNTIYF.

This clonotype has more than one count but fewer than ten. The chain recombines TRBV18 with TRBJ1-3; D is ambiguous. The length of the CDR3 is 14 residues. Trimming shortened V by 3 bases and J by 4 bases, and 10 bases separated the two germline ends. Germline-derived CDR1 and CDR2 are KGHSH and LQKENI. The chain's CDR3 is CASSPLKMGNTIYF. DNA of the CDR3: TGTGCCAGCTCACCGTTGAAGATGGGAAACACCATATATTTT.

This clonotype was observed at least ten times. The chain employs TRBV7-8 and TRBJ2-7, with 7 bases lining up with TRBD1. V lost 7 bases, J lost 7 bases, and 13 bases stayed unmatched. The CDR3 has 14 residues. CDR1 is SGHVS, CDR2 FQNEAQ, per germline. The CDR3 DNA sequence: TGTGCCAGCAAACTAGTACAGGGGCGGCGGGAGCAGTACTTC. This sequence encodes CASKLVQGRREQYF.

The chain carries TRBV2 and TRBJ1-1; D unclear. The CDR3 has 12 amino acids. V was shortened by 5 bases and J by 2 bases, with 6 bases between the two germline ends. Germline V gene sequence: CDR1 SNHLY, CDR2 FYNNEI. The CDR3 region is CASSNANTEAFF. CDR3 bases: TGTGCCAGCAGTAATGCTAACACTGAAGCTTTCTTT.

The chain links TRBV28 to TRBJ1-2; 7 bases are a match to TRBD1. The trim removed 6 bases at V and 0 bases at J, leaving 10 bases unmatched. Germline V gene sequence: CDR1 MDHEN, CDR2 SYDVKM. The CDR3 is made up of 16 amino acids. The CDR3 is CASREPTGAANYGYTF. CDR3 bases: TGTGCCAGCAGGGAACCTACAGGGGCTGCTAACTATGGCTACACCTTC.

At least ten counts were recorded for this clonotype. The rearrangement links TRBV7-2 to TRBJ2-5, with D tentatively TRBD1 (5 bases). Germline assignment: CDR1 SGHTA and CDR2 FQGNSA. The length of the CDR3 is 14 residues. V shed 5 bases and J shed 5 bases, with 15 bases lying between them. CDR3 coding DNA: TGTGCCAGCAGCCCTAGACAGTCCGGGGAGACCCAGTACTTC. Translation: CASSPRQSGETQYF.